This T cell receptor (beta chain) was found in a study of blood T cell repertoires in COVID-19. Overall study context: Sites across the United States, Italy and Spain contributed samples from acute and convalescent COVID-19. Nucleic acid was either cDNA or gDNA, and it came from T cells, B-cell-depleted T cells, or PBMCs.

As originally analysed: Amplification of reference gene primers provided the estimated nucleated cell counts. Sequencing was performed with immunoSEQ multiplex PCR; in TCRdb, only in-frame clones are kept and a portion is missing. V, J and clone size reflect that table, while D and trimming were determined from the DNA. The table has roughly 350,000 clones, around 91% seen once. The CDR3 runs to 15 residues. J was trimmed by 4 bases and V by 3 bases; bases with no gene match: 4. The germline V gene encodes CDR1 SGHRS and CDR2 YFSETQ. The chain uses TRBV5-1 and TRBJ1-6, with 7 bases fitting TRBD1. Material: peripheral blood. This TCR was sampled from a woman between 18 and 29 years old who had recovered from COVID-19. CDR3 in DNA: TGCGCCAGCAGCTCCCGGGACAGATATAATTCACCCCTCCACTTT. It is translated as CASSSRDRYNSPLHF.